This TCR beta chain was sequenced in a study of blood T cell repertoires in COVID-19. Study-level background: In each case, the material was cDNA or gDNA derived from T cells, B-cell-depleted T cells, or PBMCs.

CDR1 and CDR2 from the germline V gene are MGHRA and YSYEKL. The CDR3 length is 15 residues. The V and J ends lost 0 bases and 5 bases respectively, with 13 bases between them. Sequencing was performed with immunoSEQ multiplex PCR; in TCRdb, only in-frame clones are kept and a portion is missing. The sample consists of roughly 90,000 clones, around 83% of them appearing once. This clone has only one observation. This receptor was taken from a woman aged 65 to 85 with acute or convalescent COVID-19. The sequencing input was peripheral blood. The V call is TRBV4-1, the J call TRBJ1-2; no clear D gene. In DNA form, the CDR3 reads TGCGCCAGCAGCCAAGAGAACTGGGAGGAGTATGGCTACACCTTC. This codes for CASSQENWEEYGYTF.